This note documents a single TCR beta chain sequence. The data derive from a study of tumor-infiltrating lymphocytes in primary liver carcinoma. Researchers drew blood RNA from unsorted whole blood and extracted germline DNA as well. Patients showed chronic HBV infection and an absence of prior treatment. The V end was cut by 2 bases, the J end by 10 bases, with 25 bases between. Germline lookup yields CDR1 GTSNPN and CDR2 SVGIG (reference sequence). There are 16 residues in the CDR3. Starting from roughly 0.5 ug of total RNA, TCR beta cDNA was produced with a primer in the constant region. Nested multiplex PCR, run for three rounds with slightly modified ARM-PCR, yielded TCR beta libraries. TRBV1-TRBV30 forward primers and a C-beta reverse primer were used in the first two PCR rounds, which each ran for about 9 cycles. MiXCR, applied by TCRdb to the multiplex PCR reads, yields one record per CDR3 protein. The sample consists of approximately 310,000 distinct CDR3 sequences, 65% of them appearing once.

Specimen: peripheral blood. The genes are TRBV30 and TRBJ2-3; possible D gene TRBD1, 6 bases. The source is a man aged 35 to 55 with primary liver carcinoma and hepatitis B virus infection. The CDR3 DNA reads as TGTGCCTGGAGTCTCCAACACGCACAGGGATGGGGAGCGCAGTATTTT. Encoded protein: CAWSLQHAQGWGAQYF. Full variable domain (remainder filled in from reference TRBV30 and TRBJ2-3): SQTIHQWPATLVQPVGSPLSLECTVEGTSNPNLYWYRQAAGRGLQLLFYSVGIGQISSEVPQNLSASRPQDRQFILSSKKLLLSDSGFYLCAWSLQHAQGWGAQYFGPGTRLTVL.